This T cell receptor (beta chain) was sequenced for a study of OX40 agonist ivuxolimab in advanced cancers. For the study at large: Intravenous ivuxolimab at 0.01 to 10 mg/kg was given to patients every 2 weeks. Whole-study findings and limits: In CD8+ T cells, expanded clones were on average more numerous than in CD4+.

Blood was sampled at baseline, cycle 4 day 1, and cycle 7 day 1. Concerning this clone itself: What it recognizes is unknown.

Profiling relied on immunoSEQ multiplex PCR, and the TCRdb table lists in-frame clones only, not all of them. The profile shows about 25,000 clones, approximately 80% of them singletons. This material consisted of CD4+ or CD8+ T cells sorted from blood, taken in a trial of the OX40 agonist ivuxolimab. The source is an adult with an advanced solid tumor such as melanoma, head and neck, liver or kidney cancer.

The CDR3 DNA reads TGTGCCACCAGCATGGAGGGGTTGAGCACTGAAGCTTTCTTT. It encodes CATSMEGLSTEAFF. The chain has TRBV15 and TRBJ1-1; D is perhaps TRBD1 (5 bases). This CDR3 comprises 14 residues. V lost 4 bases and J lost 4, with 13 bases in between. Germline lookup yields CDR1 LNHNV and CDR2 YYDKDF (reference sequence).